This paragraph covers one TCR beta chain sequence. Uncontrolled infection, other autoimmune disease, pregnancy or lactation led to exclusion. The PBMCs were taken from more than 8 ml of fresh peripheral blood. Germline V gene data show CDR1 as SGDLS and CDR2 as YYNGEE. The ends lost 0 bases at V and 9 bases at J; junction bases unmatched: 12. The CDR3 covers 17 residues. This entry is derived from a study of T cells in Graves' hyperthyroidism and ophthalmopathy. The CDR3 regions of TCR beta were amplified from RNA transcripts. RT-PCR in the first round (using the HTBI primer set) targeted the TCR CDR3. TCRdb redid the calling of the multiplex PCR reads with MiXCR, one entry per CDR3 protein. The sample comprises around 420,000 distinct CDR3 sequences, approximately 13% of which are singletons, and about 4.9% rests with the top ten.

The sequence was obtained from a woman younger than 35 with Graves' hyperthyroidism. The rearrangement links TRBV9 to TRBJ2-1; 10 nucleotides line up with TRBD1. Sequencing was done on a sample of blood. Here the CDR3 reads CASSVEGGTGVHSEQFF. CDR3 sequence (DNA): TGTGCCAGCAGCGTAGAGGGGGGGACAGGGGTCCACAGTGAGCAGTTCTTC.